This T cell receptor (beta chain) is from a study of Graves' ophthalmopathy and Graves' hyperthyroidism. Diagnosis relied on clinical symptoms, serum thyroxine, TRAb, thyroid ultrasound and orbital computed tomography. RNA served as the template for amplifying TCR beta CDR3 regions. HTBI primers primed a first-round RT-PCR, and a second-round multiplex PCR followed. TCRdb re-called the multiplex PCR reads with MiXCR, one entry per CDR3 protein. The sample records 300,000 to 500,000 distinct CDR3 sequences, just over 15% being singletons. There are 16 residues in the CDR3. Germline assignment: CDR1 MNHNS and CDR2 SASEGT. J gave up 5 bases and V 5 bases, and 8 bases lay outside the gene matches.

This receptor was obtained from a woman aged 18-29 years with stable Graves' hyperthyroidism. The gene calls are TRBV6-1 and TRBJ2-5; 13 positions agree with TRBD2. Sequenced material: peripheral blood. The CDR3 DNA reads TGTGCCAGCAGTACCGGACTAGCGGGAGAGCGTGAGACCCAGTACTTC. It specifies CASSTGLAGERETQYF.